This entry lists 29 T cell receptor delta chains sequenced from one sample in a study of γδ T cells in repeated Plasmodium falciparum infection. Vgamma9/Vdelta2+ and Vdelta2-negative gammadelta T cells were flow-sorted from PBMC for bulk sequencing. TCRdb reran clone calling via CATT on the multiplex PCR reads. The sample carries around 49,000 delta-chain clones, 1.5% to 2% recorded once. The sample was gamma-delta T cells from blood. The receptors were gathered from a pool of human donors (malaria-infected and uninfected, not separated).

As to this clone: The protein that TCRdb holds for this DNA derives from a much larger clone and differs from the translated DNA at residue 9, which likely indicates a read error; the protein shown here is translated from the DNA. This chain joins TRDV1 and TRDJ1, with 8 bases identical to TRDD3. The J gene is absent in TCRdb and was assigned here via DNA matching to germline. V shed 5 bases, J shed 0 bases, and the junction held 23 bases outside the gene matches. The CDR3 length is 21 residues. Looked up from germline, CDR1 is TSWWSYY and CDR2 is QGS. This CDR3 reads CALGKVLLRWGIPFYTDKLIF. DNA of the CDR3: TGTGCTCTTGGGAAGGTTCTACTTCGGTGGGGGATCCCTTTCTACACCGATAAACTCATCTTT.

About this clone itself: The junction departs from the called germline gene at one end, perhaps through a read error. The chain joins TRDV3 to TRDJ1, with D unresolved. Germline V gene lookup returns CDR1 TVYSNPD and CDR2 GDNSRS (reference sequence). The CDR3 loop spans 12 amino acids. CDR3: CALHVDTDKLIF. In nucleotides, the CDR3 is TGTGCCTTGCATGTTGACACCGATAAGCTCATCTTT.

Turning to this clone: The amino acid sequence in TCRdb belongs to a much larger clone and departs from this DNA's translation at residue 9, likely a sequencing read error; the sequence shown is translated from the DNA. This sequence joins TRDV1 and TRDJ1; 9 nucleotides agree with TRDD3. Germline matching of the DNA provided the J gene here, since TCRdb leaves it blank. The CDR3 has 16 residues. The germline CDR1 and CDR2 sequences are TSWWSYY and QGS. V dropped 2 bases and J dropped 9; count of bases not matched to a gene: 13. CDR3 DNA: TGTGCTCTTGGGGAAATGGTTAGGGGATACGCGAGCGAACTCATCTTT. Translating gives CALGEMVRGYASELIF.

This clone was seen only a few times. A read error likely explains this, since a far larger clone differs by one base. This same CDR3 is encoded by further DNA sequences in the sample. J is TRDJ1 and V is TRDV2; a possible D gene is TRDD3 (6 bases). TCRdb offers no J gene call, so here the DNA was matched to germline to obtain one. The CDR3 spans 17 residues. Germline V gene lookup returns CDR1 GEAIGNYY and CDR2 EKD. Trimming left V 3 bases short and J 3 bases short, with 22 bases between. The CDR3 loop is CACDYVLRAGDPDKLIF. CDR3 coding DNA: TGTGCCTGTGACTACGTGCTGCGCGCTGGGGATCCCGATAAACTCATCTTT.

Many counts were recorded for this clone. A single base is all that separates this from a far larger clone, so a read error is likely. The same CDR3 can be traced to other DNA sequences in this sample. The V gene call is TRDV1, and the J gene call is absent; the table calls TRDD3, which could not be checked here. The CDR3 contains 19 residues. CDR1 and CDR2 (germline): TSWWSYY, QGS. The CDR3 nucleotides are TGTGCTCTTGGGGAACCCCACATTAATGCAGGGGGGCACACCGATAAACTCATCTTC. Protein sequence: CALGEPHINAGGHTDKLIF.

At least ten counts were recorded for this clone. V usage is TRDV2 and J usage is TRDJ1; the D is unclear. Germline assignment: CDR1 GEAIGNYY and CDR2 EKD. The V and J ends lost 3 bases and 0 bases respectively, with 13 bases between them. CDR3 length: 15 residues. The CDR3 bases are TGTGCCTGTGACCCTCACCCCCAGTACACCGATAAACTCATCTTT. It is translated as CACDPHPQYTDKLIF.

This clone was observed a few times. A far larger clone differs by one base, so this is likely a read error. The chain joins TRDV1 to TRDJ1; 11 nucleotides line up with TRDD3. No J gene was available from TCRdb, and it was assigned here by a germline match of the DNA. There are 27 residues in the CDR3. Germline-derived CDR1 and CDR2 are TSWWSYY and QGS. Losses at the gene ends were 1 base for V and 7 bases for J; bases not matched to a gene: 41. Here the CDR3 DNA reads TGTGCTCTTGGGGAACCGACCTTCACCTTCCTCAATGGGGGATACGCTAGATCCCTTAACCCCTCCTCTAAACTCATCTTT. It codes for CALGEPTFTFLNGGYARSLNPSSKLIF.

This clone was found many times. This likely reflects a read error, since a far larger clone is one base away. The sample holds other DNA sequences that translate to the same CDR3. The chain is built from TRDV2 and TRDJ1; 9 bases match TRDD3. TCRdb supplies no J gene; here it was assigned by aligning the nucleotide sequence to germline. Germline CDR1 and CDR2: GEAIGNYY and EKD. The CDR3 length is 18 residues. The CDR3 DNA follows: TGTGCCTGCGACACAATTACACTGGGGATACGGTACACCGATAAACTCATCTTT. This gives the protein CACDTITLGIRYTDKLIF.

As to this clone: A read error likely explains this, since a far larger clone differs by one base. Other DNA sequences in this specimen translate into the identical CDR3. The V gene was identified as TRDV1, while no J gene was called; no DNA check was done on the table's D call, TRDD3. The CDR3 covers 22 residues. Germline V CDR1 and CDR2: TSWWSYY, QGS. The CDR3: CALGENQFKYWGTPLYTDKLIF. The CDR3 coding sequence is TGTGCTCTTGGGGAAAACCAATTCAAGTACTGGGGGACACCTCTGTACACCGATAAACTAATCTTT.

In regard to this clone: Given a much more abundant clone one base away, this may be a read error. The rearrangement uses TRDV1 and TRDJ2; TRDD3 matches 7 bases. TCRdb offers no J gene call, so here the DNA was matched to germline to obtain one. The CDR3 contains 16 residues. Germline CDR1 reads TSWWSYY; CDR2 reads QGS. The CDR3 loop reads CALGASLWGRTAQLFF. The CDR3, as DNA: TGCGCTCTTGGGGCCTCGCTTTGGGGGAGGACAGCACAACTCTTCTTT.

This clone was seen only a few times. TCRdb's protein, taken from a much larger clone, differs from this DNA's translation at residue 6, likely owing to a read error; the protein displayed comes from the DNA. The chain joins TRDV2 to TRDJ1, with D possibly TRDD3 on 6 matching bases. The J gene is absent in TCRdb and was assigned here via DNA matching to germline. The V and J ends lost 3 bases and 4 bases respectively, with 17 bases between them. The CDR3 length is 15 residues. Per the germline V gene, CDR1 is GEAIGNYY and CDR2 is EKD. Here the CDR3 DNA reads TGTGCCTGTGACGTGGGGGGGGGCCAAGGCGATAAACTCATCTTT. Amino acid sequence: CACDVGGGQGDKLIF.

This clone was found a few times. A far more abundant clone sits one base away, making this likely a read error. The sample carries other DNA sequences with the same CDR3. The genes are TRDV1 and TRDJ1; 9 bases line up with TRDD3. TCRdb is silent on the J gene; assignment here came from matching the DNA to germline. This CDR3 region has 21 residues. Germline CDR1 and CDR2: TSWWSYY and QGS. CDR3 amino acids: CALGEARVLGIRGDVPDKLIF. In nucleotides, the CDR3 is TGTGCCCTTGGGGAAGCTCGGGTCTTGGGGATACGCGGAGACGTCCCCGATAAACTCATCTTT.

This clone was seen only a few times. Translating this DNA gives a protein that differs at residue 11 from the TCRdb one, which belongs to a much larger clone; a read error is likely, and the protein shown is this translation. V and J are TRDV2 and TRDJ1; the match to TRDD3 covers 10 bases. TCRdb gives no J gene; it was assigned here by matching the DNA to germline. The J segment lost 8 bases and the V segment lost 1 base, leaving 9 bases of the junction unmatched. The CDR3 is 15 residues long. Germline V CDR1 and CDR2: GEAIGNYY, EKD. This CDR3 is CACDTRVLGDEKLIF. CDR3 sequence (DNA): TGTGCCTGTGACACGAGAGTACTGGGGGATGAAAAACTCATCTTT.

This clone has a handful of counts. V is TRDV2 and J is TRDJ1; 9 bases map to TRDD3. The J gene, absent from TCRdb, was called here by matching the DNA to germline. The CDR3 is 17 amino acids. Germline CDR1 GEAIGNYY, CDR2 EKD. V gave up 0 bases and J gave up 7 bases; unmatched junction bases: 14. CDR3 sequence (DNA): TGTGCCTGTGACACCGGTTTGTGGGGATACGCTGGGGCTAAACTCATCTTT. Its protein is CACDTGLWGYAGAKLIF.

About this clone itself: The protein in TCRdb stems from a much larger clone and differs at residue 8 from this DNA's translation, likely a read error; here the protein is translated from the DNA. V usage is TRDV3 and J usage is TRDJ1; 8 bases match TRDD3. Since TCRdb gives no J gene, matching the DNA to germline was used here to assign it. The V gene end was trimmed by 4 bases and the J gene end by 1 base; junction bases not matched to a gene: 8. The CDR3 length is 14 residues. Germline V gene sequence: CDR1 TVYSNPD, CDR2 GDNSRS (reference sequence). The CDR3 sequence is CAYNWGSCTDKLIF. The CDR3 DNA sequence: TGTGCCTACAACTGGGGGTCGTGCACCGATAAACTCATCTTT.

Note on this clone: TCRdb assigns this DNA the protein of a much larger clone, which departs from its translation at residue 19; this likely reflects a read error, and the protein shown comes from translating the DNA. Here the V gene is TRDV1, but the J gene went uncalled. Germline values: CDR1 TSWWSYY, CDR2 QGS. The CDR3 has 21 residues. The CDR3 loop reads CALGVQGWLLLRTSYTDKHIF. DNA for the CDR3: TGTGCTCTTGGGGTTCAAGGGTGGCTCCTACTTCGTACTTCGTACACCGATAAACACATCTTT.

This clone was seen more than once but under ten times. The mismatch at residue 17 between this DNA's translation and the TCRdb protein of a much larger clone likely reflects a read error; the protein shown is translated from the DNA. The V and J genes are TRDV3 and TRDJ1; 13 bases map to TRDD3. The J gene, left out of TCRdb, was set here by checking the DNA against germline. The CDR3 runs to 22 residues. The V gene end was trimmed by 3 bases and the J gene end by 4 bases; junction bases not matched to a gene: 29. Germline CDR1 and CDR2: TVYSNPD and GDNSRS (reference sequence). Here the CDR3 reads CAFQKTPLSHVLGDTHIDKLIF. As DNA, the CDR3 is TGTGCCTTCCAAAAGACTCCCCTATCCCACGTACTGGGGGATACGCACATCGATAAACTCATCTTT.

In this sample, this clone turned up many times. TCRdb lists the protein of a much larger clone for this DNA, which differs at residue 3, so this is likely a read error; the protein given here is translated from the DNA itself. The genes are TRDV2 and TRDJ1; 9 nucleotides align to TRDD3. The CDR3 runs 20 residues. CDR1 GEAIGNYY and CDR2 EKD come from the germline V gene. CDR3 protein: CARDRLLGDSLDRHTDKLIF. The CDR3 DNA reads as TGTGCCCGTGACAGACTGCTGGGGGATTCGCTAGACCGACACACCGATAAACTCATCTTT.

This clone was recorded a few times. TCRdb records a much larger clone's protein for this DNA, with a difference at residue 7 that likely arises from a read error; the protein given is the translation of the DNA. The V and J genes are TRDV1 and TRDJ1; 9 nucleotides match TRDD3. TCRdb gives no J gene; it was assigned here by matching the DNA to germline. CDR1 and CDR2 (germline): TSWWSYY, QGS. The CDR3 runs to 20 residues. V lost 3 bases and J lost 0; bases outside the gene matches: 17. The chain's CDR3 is CALGEVPLQLGDWNTDKLIF. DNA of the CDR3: TGTGCTCTTGGGGAGGTCCCCCTACAGCTGGGGGATTGGAACACCGATAAACTCATCTTT.

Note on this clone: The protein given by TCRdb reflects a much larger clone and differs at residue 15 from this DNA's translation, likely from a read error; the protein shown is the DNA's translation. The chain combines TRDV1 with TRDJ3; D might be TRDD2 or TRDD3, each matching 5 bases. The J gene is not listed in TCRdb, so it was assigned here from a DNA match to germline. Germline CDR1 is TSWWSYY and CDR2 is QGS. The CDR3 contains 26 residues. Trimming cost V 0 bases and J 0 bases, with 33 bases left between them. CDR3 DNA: TGTGCTCTTGGGGAACTCAACCCCCCTACGTTGGAAGTCTGGGAGATTAGCTCCTGGGACACCCGACAGATGTTTTTC. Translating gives CALGELNPPTLEVWEISSWDTRQMFF.

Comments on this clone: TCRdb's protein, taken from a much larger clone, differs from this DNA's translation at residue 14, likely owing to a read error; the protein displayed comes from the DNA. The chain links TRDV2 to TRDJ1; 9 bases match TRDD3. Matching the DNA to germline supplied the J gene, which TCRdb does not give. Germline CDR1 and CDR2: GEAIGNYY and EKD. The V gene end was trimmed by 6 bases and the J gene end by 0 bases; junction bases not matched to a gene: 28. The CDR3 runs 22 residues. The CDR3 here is CACPRNREGGYNHLLYTDKLIF. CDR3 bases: TGTGCCTGTCCCCGTAATCGGGAAGGGGGATACAACCACCTACTGTACACCGATAAACTCATCTTT.

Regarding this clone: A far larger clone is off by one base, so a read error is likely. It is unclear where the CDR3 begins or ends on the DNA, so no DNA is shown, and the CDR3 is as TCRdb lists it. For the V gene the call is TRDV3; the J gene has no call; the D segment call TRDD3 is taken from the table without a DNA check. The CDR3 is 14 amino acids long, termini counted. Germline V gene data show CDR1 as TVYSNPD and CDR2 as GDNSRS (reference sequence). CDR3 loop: CAFGGGTGTDKLIF.

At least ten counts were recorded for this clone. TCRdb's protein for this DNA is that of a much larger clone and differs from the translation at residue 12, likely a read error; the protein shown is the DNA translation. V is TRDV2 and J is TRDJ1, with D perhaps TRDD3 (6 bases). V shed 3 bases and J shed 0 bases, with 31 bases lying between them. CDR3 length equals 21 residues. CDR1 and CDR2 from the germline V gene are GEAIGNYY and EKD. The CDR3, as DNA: TGTGCCTGTGACCCCTTAAGTACCGTGGTGGGGGGTACCCGAAACACCGATAAACTCATCTTT. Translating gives CACDPLSTVVGGTRNTDKLIF.

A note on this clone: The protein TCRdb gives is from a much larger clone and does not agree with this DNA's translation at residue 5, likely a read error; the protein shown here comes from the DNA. CDR3 sequence reads: CAFKGPSYHRVTYYTDKLIF. The CDR3 coding sequence is TGTGCCTTTAAGGGGCCTTCCTATCATCGTGTGACATACTACACCGATAAACTCATCTTT. V and J are TRDV3 and TRDJ1; 8 positions match TRDD2. TCRdb does not report a J gene; here it was assigned by matching the DNA to germline references. Germline V gene lookup returns CDR1 TVYSNPD and CDR2 GDNSRS (reference sequence). V trimming: 1 base; J trimming: 0 bases; junction bases outside the gene matches: 22. The length of the CDR3 is 20 residues. Full variable domain (outside the CDR3, taken from reference TRDV3 and TRDJ1): CDKVTQSSPDQTVASGSEVVLLCTYDTVYSNPDLFWYRIRPDYSFQFVFYGDNSRSEGADFTQGRFSVKHILTQKAFHLVISPVRTEDSATYYCAFKGPSYHRVTYYTDKLIFGKGTRVTVEP.

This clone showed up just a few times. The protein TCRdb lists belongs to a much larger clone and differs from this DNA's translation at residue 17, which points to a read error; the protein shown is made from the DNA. The CDR3 DNA reads TGTGCTCTTGGGGAAGCCCTGGATTTGTACTGGGCCCCACCACGGGGTGCCGATAAACTCATCTTT. Its translation is CALGEALDLYWAPPRGADKLIF. The genes are TRDV1 and TRDJ1; a weak D match, TRDD3 (6 bases). TCRdb carries no J gene annotation; the J gene was assigned here by matching the DNA with germline. CDR3 length: 22 residues. V lost 2 bases and J 3 bases, leaving 34 bases between the germline ends. Per the germline V gene, CDR1 is TSWWSYY and CDR2 is QGS.

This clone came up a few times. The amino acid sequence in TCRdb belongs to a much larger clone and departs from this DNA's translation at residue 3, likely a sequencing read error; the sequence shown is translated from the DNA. CDR3 sequence (DNA): TGTGCCCTTTTCGGGGGATACGCGTGGGATAAACTCATCTTT. Translated, it gives CALFGGYAWDKLIF. The rearrangement links TRDV3 to TRDJ1; TRDD3 agrees at 10 bases. Matching the DNA to germline supplied the J gene, which TCRdb does not give. With 5 bases clipped from V and 5 bases from J, the junction kept 11 bases outside the gene matches. There are 14 residues in the CDR3. From germline, CDR1 is TVYSNPD and CDR2 GDNSRS (reference sequence).

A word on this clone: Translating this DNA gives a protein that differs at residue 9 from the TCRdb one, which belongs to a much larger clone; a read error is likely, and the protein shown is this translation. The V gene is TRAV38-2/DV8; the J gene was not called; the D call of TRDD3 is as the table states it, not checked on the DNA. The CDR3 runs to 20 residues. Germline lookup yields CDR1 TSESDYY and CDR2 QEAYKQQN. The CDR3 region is CAYGGSLPTAMNWGIRRLIF. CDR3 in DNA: TGTGCTTACGGAGGGAGCCTTCCTACGGCCATGAACTGGGGGATACGAAGGCTCATCTTT.

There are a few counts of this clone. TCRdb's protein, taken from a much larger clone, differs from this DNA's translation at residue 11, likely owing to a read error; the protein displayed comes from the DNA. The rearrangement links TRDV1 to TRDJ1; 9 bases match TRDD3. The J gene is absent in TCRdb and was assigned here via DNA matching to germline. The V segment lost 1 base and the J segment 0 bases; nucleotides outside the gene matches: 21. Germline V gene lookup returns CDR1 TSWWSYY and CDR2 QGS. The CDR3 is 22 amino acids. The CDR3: CALGERSSKYRGIPWYTDKLIF. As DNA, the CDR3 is TGTGCTCTTGGGGAACGATCTTCCAAATACCGGGGGATACCGTGGTACACCGATAAACTCATCTTT.

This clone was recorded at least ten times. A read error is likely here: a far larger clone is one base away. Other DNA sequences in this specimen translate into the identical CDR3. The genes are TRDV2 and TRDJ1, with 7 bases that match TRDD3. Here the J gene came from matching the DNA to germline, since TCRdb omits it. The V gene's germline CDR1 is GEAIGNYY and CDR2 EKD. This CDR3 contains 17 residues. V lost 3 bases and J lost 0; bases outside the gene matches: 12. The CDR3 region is CACDAVGDGGYTDKLIF. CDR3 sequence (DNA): TGTGCCTGTGACGCGGTGGGGGACGGGGGCTACACCGATAAACTCATCTTT.